This T cell receptor beta chain was obtained from a study of Ad26.COV2.S vaccination and SARS-CoV-2 variants. Overall study: Each vaccinee took Ad26.COV2.S intramuscularly, once or twice 56 days apart.

Treatment denoted: roughly 19 received Ad26.COV2.S at low or high dose, single or two shots; a few received placebo; per-sample allocation not given. All samples were drawn on day 63, counting from the first vaccine or placebo injection. Only in-frame clones appear in the TCRdb table, and some are missing; sequencing was by immunoSEQ multiplex PCR. The table includes fewer than 400,000 clones, around four fifths detected once. Germline V lookup: CDR1 MNHEY, CDR2 SVGAGI. The trim removed 6 bases at V and 0 bases at J, leaving 3 bases unmatched. This CDR3 has 15 amino acids. This specimen was peripheral blood, taken in a trial of Ad26.COV2.S vaccine versus placebo. V gene TRBV6-5 combines with J gene TRBJ1-3; 9 bases align to TRBD1. This TCR derives from a person between 18 and 60 years old who received the Ad26.COV2.S COVID-19 vaccine or a placebo. Here the CDR3 reads CASRATGGSGNTIYF. In DNA form, the CDR3 reads TGTGCCAGCAGAGCGACAGGGGGCTCTGGAAACACCATATATTTT.